The 5 T cell receptor beta chains below were found in one sample sequenced in a study of neurological immune-mediated disorders. Each CDR3 protein gets one entry after TCRdb re-called the 5' RACE reads with MiXCR. Among about 29,000 distinct CDR3 sequences listed, about an eighth were seen once. Sequences were obtained from PBMCs. The receptors originated from a woman aged 60-70 years in good health.

This clonotype was seen at least ten times. J is TRBJ2-2 and V is TRBV20-1; 8 positions agree with TRBD2. CDR1 DFQATT and CDR2 SNEGSKA come from the germline V gene (reference sequence). The V segment lost 0 bases and the J segment 2 bases; nucleotides outside the gene matches: 5. This CDR3 comprises 16 residues. The CDR3 DNA follows: TGCAGTGCTAGAGACTCCGGACTAGCCAACACCGGGGAGCTGTTTTTT. Its protein is CSARDSGLANTGELFF.

Many counts were recorded for this clonotype. V and J are TRBV14 and TRBJ2-7; D tentatively reads TRBD1 or TRBD2 (5 bases each). V dropped 4 bases and J dropped 6 bases, with 19 bases sitting between them. The CDR3 covers 15 residues. Germline V gene sequence: CDR1 SGHDN, CDR2 FVKESK. CDR3 amino acids: CASSLHRTTRGEQYF. In DNA form, the CDR3 reads TGTGCCAGCAGCCTCCACCGGACGACGAGGGGCGAGCAGTACTTC.

This clonotype was recorded at least ten times. The rearrangement joins TRBV7-9 to TRBJ2-7; D is possibly TRBD1 or TRBD2 (6 bases each). The CDR3 is 15 residues long. Deletions cut 0 bases from V and 5 bases from J, with 14 bases between. CDR1 is SEHNR and CDR2 is FQNEAQ in the germline V gene (reference sequence). CDR3 protein: CASSLALGGFHEQYF. The CDR3 nucleotides read TGTGCCAGCAGCTTAGCCTTGGGGGGCTTCCACGAGCAGTACTTC.

Many counts were recorded for this clonotype. The rearrangement uses TRBV18 and TRBJ1-5; unclear D gene. The CDR3 totals 13 residues. Germline V CDR1 and CDR2: KGHSH, LQKENI. V was trimmed by 6 bases and J by 4 bases, leaving 10 bases between them. The CDR3 here is CASSPPGNQPQHF. The CDR3 region has the DNA TGTGCCAGCTCCCCGCCAGGAAATCAGCCCCAGCATTTT.

By its share, this clonotype is large (0.1 to 1%). The chain joins TRBV5-1 to TRBJ1-4; 7 bases match TRBD1. After removal of 4 bases from V and 8 bases from J, the junction contained 11 bases not matched to a gene. This CDR3 has 15 residues. CDR1 and CDR2 from the germline V gene are SGHRS and YFSETQ. The CDR3, as DNA: TGCGCCAGCAGCCCATGGGACAGTGCAAAAGAAAAACTGTTTTTT. The encoded protein is CASSPWDSAKEKLFF.